A single sample is the source of the 13 T cell receptor beta chains below, sequenced in a study of shared clonotypes between healthy human individuals. Only in-frame clones appear in the TCRdb table, and some are missing; sequencing was by immunoSEQ multiplex PCR. The repertoire has a few million clones, approximately 90% of them found once; the top ten carry roughly 0.14%. Source material: naive CD4+ T cells sorted from blood. Subset described: CD45RA+ positively selected. All receptors derive from a man aged 18 to 35 in good health.

The V and J genes are TRBV12-5 and TRBJ2-4, with D perhaps TRBD1 or TRBD2 (5 bases each). Between the trimmed V and J ends, which lost 6 bases and 6 bases, there was a span of 15 bases. Germline CDR1 is LGHNT and CDR2 is FRNRAP. This CDR3 is 14 amino acids long. The CDR3 region has the DNA TGTGCTAGTGGCCCCGGGACCGCCCCAAACATTCAGTACTTC. Its protein product is CASGPGTAPNIQYF.

The chain carries TRBV12-5 and TRBJ1-6; no reliable D call. This CDR3 is 13 amino acids long. Germline CDR1 is LGHNT and CDR2 is FRNRAP. V lost 0 bases and J 6 bases, leaving 3 bases between the germline ends. The DNA of the CDR3 is TGTGCTAGTGGTTTGGTACTTAATTCACCCCTCCACTTT. Translation gives CASGLVLNSPLHF. Together with reference TRBV12-5 and TRBJ1-6, the CDR3 gives the full variable domain: DARVTQTPRHKVTEMGQEVTMRCQPILGHNTVFWYRQTMMQGLELLAYFRNRAPLDDSGMPKDRFSAEMPDATLATLKIQPSEPRDSAVYFCASGLVLNSPLHFGNGTRLTVT.

The chain combines TRBV28 with TRBJ1-1; D perhaps matches TRBD1 (5 bases). The CDR3 sequence is 8 residues long. Trimming left V 10 bases short and J 10 bases short, with 7 bases between. Germline V gene lookup returns CDR1 MDHEN and CDR2 SYDVKM. The CDR3 sequence: CATGRAFF. DNA for the CDR3: TGTGCCACGGGGCGAGCTTTCTTT.

Concerning this clone itself: The same CDR3 arises from other DNA sequences in this sample as well. This chain connects TRBV6-6 to TRBJ1-2; D unresolved. Germline values: CDR1 MNHNY, CDR2 SVGAGI (reference sequence). Deletions cut 6 bases from V and 1 base from J, with 9 bases between. The CDR3 length is 13 residues. The CDR3 region has the DNA TGTGCCAGCAGCCCCCCGGGTAACTATGGCTACACCTTC. Its protein product is CASSPPGNYGYTF.

This chain links TRBV10-3 with TRBJ1-2, with 9 bases matching TRBD1. This CDR3 has 14 residues. CDR1 and CDR2 (germline): ENHRY, SYGVKD. V was clipped by 3 bases and J by 7 bases; unmatched bases: 6. Here the CDR3 reads CAISEGGQGSGYTF. The CDR3 bases are TGTGCCATCAGTGAAGGGGGACAGGGTAGTGGCTACACCTTC.

The rearrangement uses TRBV6-1 and TRBJ1-1, with D tentatively TRBD1 (6 bases). The CDR3 runs to 14 residues. Trimming left V 11 bases short and J 1 base short, with 17 bases between. Germline lookup yields CDR1 MNHNS and CDR2 SASEGT. The CDR3 region has the DNA TGTGCCCTAACCCCCGGGACAACGAACACTGAAGCTTTCTTT. It codes for CALTPGTTNTEAFF.

V and J are TRBV11-2 and TRBJ1-3; D remains unclear. The CDR3 consists of 14 residues. The V gene's germline CDR1 is SGHAT and CDR2 FQNNGV. Trimming cost V 3 bases and J 4 bases, with 10 bases left between them. The chain's CDR3 is CASSFGFSGNTIYF. As DNA, the CDR3 is TGTGCCAGCAGCTTTGGGTTTTCAGGAAACACCATATATTTT.

This chain connects TRBV7-3 to TRBJ2-1, with TRBD2 matching over 8 bases. The CDR3 is made up of 17 amino acids. The V gene end was trimmed by 5 bases and the J gene end by 4 bases; junction bases not matched to a gene: 13. Germline CDR1 and CDR2: SGHTA and FQGTGA. The CDR3: CASSESSERGRYNEQFF. The CDR3, as DNA: TGTGCCAGCAGCGAATCCTCCGAGCGGGGGCGATACAATGAGCAGTTCTTC.

The CDR3 here is CASSGPGQGDDEDNSPLHF. DNA of the CDR3: TGTGCCAGCAGCGGCCCGGGACAGGGTGACGACGAGGATAATTCACCCCTCCACTTT. V usage is TRBV9 and J usage is TRBJ1-6; 9 bases agree with TRBD1. The germline V gene encodes CDR1 SGDLS and CDR2 YYNGEE. Trimming at V came to 3 bases and at J to 5 bases, leaving 15 bases not matched to a gene. The CDR3 covers 19 residues.

There are a few counts of this clone. The chain links TRBV13 to TRBJ2-7; possibly TRBD1 for D (6 bases). The CDR3 has 14 amino acids. Germline-derived CDR1 and CDR2 are PRHDT and FYEKMQ (reference sequence). V lost 5 bases and J 3 bases, leaving 14 bases between the germline ends. The CDR3 spells CASSLPGQLYEQYF. The CDR3 DNA follows: TGTGCCAGCAGCCTACCGGGACAACTCTACGAGCAGTACTTC.

The chain recombines TRBV28 with TRBJ2-7; 10 bases are a match to TRBD1. The trim removed 5 bases at V and 4 bases at J, leaving 5 bases unmatched. The CDR3 extends over 14 amino acids. Germline V gene lookup returns CDR1 MDHEN and CDR2 SYDVKM. The CDR3 nucleotides are TGTGCCAGCAGTCAACCGGGACAGGGGTACGAGCAGTACTTC. Translation: CASSQPGQGYEQYF.

This chain joins TRBV5-6 and TRBJ2-3; no clear D gene. CDR1 and CDR2 from the germline V gene are SGHDT and YYEEEE. The CDR3 runs to 11 residues. V lost 4 bases and J 6 bases, leaving 6 bases between the germline ends. CDR3 DNA sequence: TGTGCCAGCAGCGCGTTGGATACGCAGTATTTT. Translating gives CASSALDTQYF.

CDR3 bases: TGTGCCAGCAGTTTTTTGAGTGGACAGAGGTACTATGGCTACACCTTC. Its protein product is CASSFLSGQRYYGYTF. The chain couples TRBV28 to TRBJ1-2; D possibly corresponds to TRBD1 (6 bases). CDR1 and CDR2 from the germline V gene are MDHEN and SYDVKM. The ends were cut back, 3 bases at V and 3 bases at J, with 17 bases in the middle. The CDR3 has 16 residues.